This T cell receptor (beta chain) was sequenced for a study of PD-1 and CTLA-4 blockade in melanoma. This clone came up once. The CDR3 spans 16 residues. Trimming removed 4 bases at V and 0 bases at J, with 13 bases between. Germline V gene lookup returns CDR1 LGHDT and CDR2 YNNKEL (reference sequence). Only in-frame clones appear in the TCRdb table, and some are missing; sequencing was by immunoSEQ multiplex PCR. The sample holds 30,000 or so clones; approximately 89% are singletons and the top ten take about 8.6%. This TCR derives from a human donor with melanoma. This rearrangement joins TRBV3-1 (or the pseudogene TRBV3-2) to TRBJ1-3; D unresolved. The sequences come from CD8+ T cells from peripheral blood, collected from a patient given anti-PD-1 treatment. CDR3: CASSPRQLNSGNTIYF. The CDR3 DNA reads as TGTGCCAGCAGCCCTCGGCAGCTGAACTCTGGAAACACCATATATTTT.